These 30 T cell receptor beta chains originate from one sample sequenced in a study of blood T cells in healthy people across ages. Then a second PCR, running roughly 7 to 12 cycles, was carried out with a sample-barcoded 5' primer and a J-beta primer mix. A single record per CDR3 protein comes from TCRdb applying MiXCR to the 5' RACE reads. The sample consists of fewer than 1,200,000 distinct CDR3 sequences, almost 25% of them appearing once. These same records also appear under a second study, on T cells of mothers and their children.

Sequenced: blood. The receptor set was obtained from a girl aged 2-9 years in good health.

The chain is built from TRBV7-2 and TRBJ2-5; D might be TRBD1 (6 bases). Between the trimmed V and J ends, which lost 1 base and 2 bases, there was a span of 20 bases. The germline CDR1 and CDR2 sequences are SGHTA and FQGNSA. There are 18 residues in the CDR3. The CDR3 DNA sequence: TGTGCCAGCAGCTTAGTAGGGGACATATGGGACCCTCAAGAGACCCAGTACTTC. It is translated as CASSLVGDIWDPQETQYF.

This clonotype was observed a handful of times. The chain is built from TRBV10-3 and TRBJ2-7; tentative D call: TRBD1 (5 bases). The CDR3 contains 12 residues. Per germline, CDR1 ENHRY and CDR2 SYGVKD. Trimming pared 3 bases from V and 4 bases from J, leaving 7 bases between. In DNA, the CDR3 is TGTGCCATCAGTGACAGGGTATACGAGCAGTACTTC. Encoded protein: CAISDRVYEQYF.

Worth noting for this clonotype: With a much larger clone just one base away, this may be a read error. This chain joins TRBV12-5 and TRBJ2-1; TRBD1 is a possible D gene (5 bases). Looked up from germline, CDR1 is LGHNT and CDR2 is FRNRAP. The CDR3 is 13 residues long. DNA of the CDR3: TGTGCTAGTGGCTCGGATTGGGGCAATGAGCAGTCCTTC. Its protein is CASGSDWGNEQSF.

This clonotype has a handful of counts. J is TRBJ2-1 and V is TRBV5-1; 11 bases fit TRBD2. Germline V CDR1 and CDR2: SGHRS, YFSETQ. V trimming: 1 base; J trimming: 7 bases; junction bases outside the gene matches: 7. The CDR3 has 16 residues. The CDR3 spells CASSLFTSGSVNEQFF. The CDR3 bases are TGCGCCAGCAGCTTGTTTACTAGCGGGAGTGTTAATGAGCAGTTCTTC.

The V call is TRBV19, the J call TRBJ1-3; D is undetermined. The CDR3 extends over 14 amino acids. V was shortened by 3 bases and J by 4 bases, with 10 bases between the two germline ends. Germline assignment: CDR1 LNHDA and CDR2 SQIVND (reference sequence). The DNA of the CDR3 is TGTGCCAGTAGTATCCAGGTGGAAGGAAACACCATATATTTT. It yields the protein CASSIQVEGNTIYF.

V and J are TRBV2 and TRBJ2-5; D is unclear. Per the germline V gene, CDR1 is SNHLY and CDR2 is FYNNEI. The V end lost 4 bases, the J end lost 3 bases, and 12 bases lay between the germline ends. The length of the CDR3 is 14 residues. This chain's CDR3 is CASSGASREETQYF. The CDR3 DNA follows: TGTGCCAGCAGTGGTGCTAGTAGAGAAGAGACCCAGTACTTC. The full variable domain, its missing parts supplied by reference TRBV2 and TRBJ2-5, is EPEVTQTPSHQVTQMGQEVILRCVPISNHLYFYWYRQILGQKVEFLVSFYNNEISEKSEIFDDQFSVERPDGSNFTLKIRSTKLEDSAMYFCASSGASREETQYFGPGTRLLVL.

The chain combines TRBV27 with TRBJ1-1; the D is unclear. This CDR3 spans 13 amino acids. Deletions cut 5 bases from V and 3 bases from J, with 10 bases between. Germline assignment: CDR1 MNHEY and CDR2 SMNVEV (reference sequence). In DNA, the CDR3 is TGTGCCAGCAGTCTAAACCGGTACACTGAAGCTTTCTTT. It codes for CASSLNRYTEAFF.

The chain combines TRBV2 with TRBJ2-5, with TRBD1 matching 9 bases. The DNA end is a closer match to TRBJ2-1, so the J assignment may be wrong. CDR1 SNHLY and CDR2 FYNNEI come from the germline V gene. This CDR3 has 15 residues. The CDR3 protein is CASSSSGTGWDEQFF. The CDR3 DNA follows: TGTGCCAGCAGTTCTTCCGGGACAGGGTGGGATGAGCAGTTCTTC.

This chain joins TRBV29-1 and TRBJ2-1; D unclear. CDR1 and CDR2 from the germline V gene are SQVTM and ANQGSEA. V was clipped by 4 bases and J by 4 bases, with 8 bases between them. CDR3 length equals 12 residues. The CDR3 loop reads CSVVLTYNEQFF. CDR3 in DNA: TGCAGCGTTGTATTGACTTACAATGAGCAGTTCTTC.

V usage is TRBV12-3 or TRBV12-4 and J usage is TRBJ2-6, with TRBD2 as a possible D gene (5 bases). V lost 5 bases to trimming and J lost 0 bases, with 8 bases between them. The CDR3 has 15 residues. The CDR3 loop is CASSGLPSGANVLTF. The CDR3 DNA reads TGTGCCAGCAGTGGACTCCCCTCTGGGGCCAACGTCCTGACTTTC.

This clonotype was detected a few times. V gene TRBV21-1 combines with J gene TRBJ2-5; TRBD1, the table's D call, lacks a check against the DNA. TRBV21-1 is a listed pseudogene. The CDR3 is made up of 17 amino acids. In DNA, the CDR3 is TGTGCCAGCAGCAAAGCCCCCGGGACAGGGGATGAGGAGACCCAGTACTTC. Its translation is CASSKAPGTGDEETQYF.

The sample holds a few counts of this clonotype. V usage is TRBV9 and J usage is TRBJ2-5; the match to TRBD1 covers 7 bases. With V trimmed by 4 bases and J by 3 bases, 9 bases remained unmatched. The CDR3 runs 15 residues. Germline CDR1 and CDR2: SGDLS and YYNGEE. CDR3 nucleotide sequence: TGTGCCAGCAGCACGGCCGGGACAGCTAAAGAGACCCAGTACTTC. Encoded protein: CASSTAGTAKETQYF.

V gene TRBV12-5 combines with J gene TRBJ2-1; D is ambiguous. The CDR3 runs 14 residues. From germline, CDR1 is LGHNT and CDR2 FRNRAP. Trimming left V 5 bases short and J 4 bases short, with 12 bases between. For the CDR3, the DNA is TGTGCTAGTGGTCCCCGGAACTCTTACAATGAGCAGTTCTTC. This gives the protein CASGPRNSYNEQFF. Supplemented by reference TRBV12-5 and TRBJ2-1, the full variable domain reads DARVTQTPRHKVTEMGQEVTMRCQPILGHNTVFWYRQTMMQGLELLAYFRNRAPLDDSGMPKDRFSAEMPDATLATLKIQPSEPRDSAVYFCASGPRNSYNEQFFGPGTRLTVL.

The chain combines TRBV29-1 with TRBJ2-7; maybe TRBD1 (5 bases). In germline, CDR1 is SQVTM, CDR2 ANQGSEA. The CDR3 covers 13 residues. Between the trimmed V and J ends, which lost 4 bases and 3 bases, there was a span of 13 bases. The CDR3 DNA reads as TGCAGCGTTGGGTCAGGGTCAATCTACGAGCAGTACTTC. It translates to CSVGSGSIYEQYF.

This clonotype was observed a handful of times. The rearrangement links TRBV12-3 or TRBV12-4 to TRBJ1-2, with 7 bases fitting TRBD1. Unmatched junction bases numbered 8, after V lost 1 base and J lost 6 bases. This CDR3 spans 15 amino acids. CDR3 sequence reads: CASSLGTGVLNGYTF. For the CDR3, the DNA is TGTGCCAGCAGTTTAGGGACAGGAGTCCTAAATGGCTACACCTTC.

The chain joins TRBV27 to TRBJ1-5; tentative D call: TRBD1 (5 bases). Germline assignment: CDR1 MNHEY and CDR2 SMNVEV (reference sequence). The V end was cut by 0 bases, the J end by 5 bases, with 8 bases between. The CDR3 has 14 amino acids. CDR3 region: CASSLSGGHQPQHF. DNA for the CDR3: TGTGCCAGCAGTTTATCCGGGGGACATCAGCCCCAGCATTTT.

The chain's CDR3 is CASSGTGRYYRGILADTQYF. CDR3 DNA sequence: TGTGCCAGCAGTGGAACTGGCCGTTATTACAGGGGAATCTTGGCAGATACGCAGTATTTT. This sequence joins TRBV2 and TRBJ2-3; 7 bases match TRBD1. The CDR3 is made up of 20 amino acids. CDR1 SNHLY and CDR2 FYNNEI come from the germline V gene. Trimming at V came to 4 bases and at J to 4 bases, leaving 23 bases not matched to a gene.

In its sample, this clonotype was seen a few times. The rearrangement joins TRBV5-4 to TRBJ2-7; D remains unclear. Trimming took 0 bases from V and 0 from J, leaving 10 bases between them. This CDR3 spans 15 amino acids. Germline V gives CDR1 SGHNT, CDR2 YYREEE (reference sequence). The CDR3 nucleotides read TGTGCCAGCAGCTTGGTTACGACGAGCTCCTACGAGCAGTACTTC. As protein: CASSLVTTSSYEQYF.

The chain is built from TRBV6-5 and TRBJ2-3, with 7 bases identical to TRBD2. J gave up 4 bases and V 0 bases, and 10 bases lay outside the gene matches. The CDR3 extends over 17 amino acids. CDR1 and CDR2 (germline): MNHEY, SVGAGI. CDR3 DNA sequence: TGTGCCAGCAGTTACTCGAGAAGTCAGCGGGGCCCAGATACGCAGTATTTT. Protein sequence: CASSYSRSQRGPDTQYF.

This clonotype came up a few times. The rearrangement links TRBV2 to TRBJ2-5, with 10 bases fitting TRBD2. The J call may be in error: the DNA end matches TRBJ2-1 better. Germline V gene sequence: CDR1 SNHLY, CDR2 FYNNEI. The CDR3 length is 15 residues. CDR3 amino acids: CASSDLAGELNEQFF. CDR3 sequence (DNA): TGTGCCAGCAGTGACCTAGCGGGAGAGCTCAATGAGCAGTTCTTC.

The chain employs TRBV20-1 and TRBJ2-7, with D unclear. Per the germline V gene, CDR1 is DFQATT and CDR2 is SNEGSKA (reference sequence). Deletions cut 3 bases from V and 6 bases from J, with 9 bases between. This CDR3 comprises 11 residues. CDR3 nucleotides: TGCAGTGCTAGTAATTCCCTCGAGCAGTACTTC. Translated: CSASNSLEQYF.

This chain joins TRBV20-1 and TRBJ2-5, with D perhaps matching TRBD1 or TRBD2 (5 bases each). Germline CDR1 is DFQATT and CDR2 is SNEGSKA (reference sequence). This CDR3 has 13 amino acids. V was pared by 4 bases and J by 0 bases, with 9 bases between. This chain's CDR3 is CSANRGDQETQYF. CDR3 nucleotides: TGCAGTGCTAACCGGGGCGACCAAGAGACCCAGTACTTC.

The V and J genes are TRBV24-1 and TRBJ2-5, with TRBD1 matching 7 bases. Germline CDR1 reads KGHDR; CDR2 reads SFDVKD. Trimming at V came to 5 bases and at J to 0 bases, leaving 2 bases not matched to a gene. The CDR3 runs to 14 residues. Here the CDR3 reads CATSVTGDQETQYF. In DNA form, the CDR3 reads TGTGCCACCAGTGTCACAGGGGACCAAGAGACCCAGTACTTC.

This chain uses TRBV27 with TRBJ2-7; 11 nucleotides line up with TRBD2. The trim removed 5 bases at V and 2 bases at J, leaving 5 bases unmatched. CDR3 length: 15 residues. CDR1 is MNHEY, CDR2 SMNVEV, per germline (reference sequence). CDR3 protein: CASSPELAGAYEQYF. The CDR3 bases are TGTGCCAGCAGTCCAGAACTAGCGGGAGCCTACGAGCAGTACTTC.

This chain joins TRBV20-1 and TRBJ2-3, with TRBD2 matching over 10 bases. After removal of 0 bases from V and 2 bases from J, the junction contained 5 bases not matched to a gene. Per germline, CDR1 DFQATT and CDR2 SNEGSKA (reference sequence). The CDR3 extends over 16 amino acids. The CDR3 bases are TGCAGTGCTAGAGACAGGACTAGCGGCCTCACAGATACGCAGTATTTT. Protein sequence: CSARDRTSGLTDTQYF.

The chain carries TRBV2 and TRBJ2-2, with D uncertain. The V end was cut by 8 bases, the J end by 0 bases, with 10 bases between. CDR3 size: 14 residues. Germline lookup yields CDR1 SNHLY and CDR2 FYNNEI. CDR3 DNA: TGTGCCAGCCAAGTGATGGCGAACACCGGGGAGCTGTTTTTT. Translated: CASQVMANTGELFF. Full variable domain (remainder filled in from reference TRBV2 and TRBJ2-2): EPEVTQTPSHQVTQMGQEVILRCVPISNHLYFYWYRQILGQKVEFLVSFYNNEISEKSEIFDDQFSVERPDGSNFTLKIRSTKLEDSAMYFCASQVMANTGELFFGEGSRLTVL.

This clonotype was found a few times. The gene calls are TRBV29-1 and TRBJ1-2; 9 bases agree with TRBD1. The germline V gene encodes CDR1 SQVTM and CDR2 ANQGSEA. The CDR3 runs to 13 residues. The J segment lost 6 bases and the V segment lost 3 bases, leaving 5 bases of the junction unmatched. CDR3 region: CSVDWTGAHGYTF. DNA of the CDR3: TGCAGCGTTGACTGGACAGGGGCCCATGGCTACACCTTC.

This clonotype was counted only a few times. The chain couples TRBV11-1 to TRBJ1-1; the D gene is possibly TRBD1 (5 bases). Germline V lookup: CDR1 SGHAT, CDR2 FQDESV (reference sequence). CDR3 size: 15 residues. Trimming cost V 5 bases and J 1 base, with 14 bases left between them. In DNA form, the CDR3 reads TGTGCCAGCAGCCCCGGGACTGGGACGAACACTGAAGCTTTCTTT. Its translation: CASSPGTGTNTEAFF.

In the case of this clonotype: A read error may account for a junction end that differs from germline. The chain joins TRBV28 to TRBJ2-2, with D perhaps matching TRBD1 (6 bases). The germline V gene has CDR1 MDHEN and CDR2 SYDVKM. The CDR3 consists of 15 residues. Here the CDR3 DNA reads TGTGCCAGCAGTCAACAGTTTGGGGACACCAGGGAGCTGTTTTTT. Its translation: CASSQQFGDTRELFF.

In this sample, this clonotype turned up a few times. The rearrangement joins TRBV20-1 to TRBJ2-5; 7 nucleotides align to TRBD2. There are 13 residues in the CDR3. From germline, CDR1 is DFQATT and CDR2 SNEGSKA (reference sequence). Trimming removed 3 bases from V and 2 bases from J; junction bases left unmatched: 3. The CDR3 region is CSASVGGQETQYF. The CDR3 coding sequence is TGCAGTGCTAGCGTGGGAGGGCAAGAGACCCAGTACTTC.